Following are 31 T cell receptor beta chains from one sample sequenced in a study of blood T cell repertoires in COVID-19. The method was immunoSEQ multiplex PCR; TCRdb's version includes in-frame clones alone and lacks a portion of them. The repertoire has some 300,000 clones, approximately 89% of them found once; the top ten carry roughly a tenth. The sequenced sample consisted of PBMCs or T cells enriched from blood (not recorded which). The receptors were gathered from a woman in her thirties or forties who had recovered from COVID-19.

The chain is built from TRBV28 and TRBJ2-3, with a weak D call TRBD2 (6 bases). CDR1 and CDR2 from the germline V gene are MDHEN and SYDVKM. V was trimmed by 9 bases and J by 0 bases, leaving 10 bases between them. This CDR3 has 13 residues. The CDR3 reads CASRGTSTDTQYF. The CDR3 DNA is TGTGCCAGTCGGGGGACTAGCACAGATACGCAGTATTTT.

The chain employs TRBV2 and TRBJ2-1, with 10 bases matching TRBD1. CDR3 length: 14 residues. The J segment lost 4 bases and the V segment lost 8 bases, leaving 5 bases of the junction unmatched. CDR1 SNHLY and CDR2 FYNNEI come from the germline V gene. CDR3 nucleotide sequence: TGTGCCAGCGGCGGACAGGGGGGGTACAATGAGCAGTTCTTC. Protein sequence: CASGGQGGYNEQFF.

The chain is built from TRBV3-1 (or the pseudogene TRBV3-2) and TRBJ2-7; TRBD2 aligns across 11 bases. The CDR3 length is 15 residues. J lost 3 bases, V lost 5 bases, and 6 bases had no gene match. Looked up from germline, CDR1 is LGHDT and CDR2 is YNNKEL (reference sequence). The CDR3 sequence is CASSELAGVFYEQYF. For the CDR3, the DNA is TGTGCCAGCAGCGAACTAGCGGGAGTGTTCTACGAGCAGTACTTC.

The V and J genes are TRBV30 and TRBJ1-3; 8 bases fit TRBD1. Germline V CDR1 and CDR2: GTSNPN, SVGIG (reference sequence). The J segment lost 0 bases and the V segment lost 5 bases, leaving 3 bases of the junction unmatched. The CDR3 has 14 amino acids. CDR3 sequence (DNA): TGTGCCTGGGGGACAGGTTTCTCTGGAAACACCATATATTTT. This encodes CAWGTGFSGNTIYF.

The chain couples TRBV10-3 to TRBJ2-1, with 15 bases matching TRBD2. V gave up 4 bases and J gave up 7 bases; unmatched junction bases: 5. Germline assignment: CDR1 ENHRY and CDR2 SYGVKD. The CDR3 is made up of 16 amino acids. Here the CDR3 reads CAISGPGLAGGNEQFF. For the CDR3, the DNA is TGTGCCATCAGTGGACCGGGACTAGCGGGGGGTAATGAGCAGTTCTTC.

This chain connects TRBV28 to TRBJ2-5; TRBD2 matches 11 bases. Germline assignment: CDR1 MDHEN and CDR2 SYDVKM. After removal of 0 bases from V and 5 bases from J, the junction contained 2 bases not matched to a gene. This CDR3 contains 15 residues. The CDR3 DNA reads TGTGCCAGCAGTTTATGGACTAGCGGGGCCGAGACCCAGTACTTC. Translated, it gives CASSLWTSGAETQYF.

This chain joins TRBV4-1 and TRBJ1-2; the match to TRBD1 covers 8 bases. Germline values: CDR1 MGHRA, CDR2 YSYEKL. This CDR3 has 14 residues. Losses at the gene ends were 2 bases for V and 5 bases for J; bases not matched to a gene: 4. The DNA of the CDR3 is TGCGCCAGCAGCCAAACAGGGGGAGGATATGGCTACACCTTC. This sequence encodes CASSQTGGGYGYTF.

This chain uses TRBV3-1 (or the pseudogene TRBV3-2) with TRBJ1-2; D possibly corresponds to TRBD1 (5 bases). Germline V gene sequence: CDR1 LGHDT, CDR2 YNNKEL (reference sequence). Trimming pared 2 bases from V and 8 bases from J, leaving 18 bases between. The CDR3 consists of 15 residues. The chain's CDR3 is CASSQTSGTAGGYTF. CDR3 in DNA: TGTGCCAGCAGCCAAACATCAGGGACTGCGGGAGGCTACACCTTC.

The chain couples TRBV7-2 to TRBJ1-1; maybe TRBD1 (6 bases). The CDR3 length is 12 residues. CDR1 and CDR2 from the germline V gene are SGHTA and FQGNSA. Trimming removed 1 base at V and 7 bases at J, with 7 bases between. As DNA, the CDR3 is TGTGCCAGCAGCTTAGTACAGGGTGAAGCTTTCTTT. This codes for CASSLVQGEAFF.

This clone was observed a handful of times. The chain joins TRBV4-3 to TRBJ2-7, with 9 bases identical to TRBD2. V trimming: 0 bases; J trimming: 3 bases; junction bases outside the gene matches: 3. The CDR3 contains 15 residues. CDR1 and CDR2 from the germline V gene are LGHNA and YSLEER. The CDR3 sequence: CASSQDASGIYEQYF. As DNA, the CDR3 is TGCGCCAGCAGCCAAGACGCTAGCGGGATCTACGAGCAGTACTTC.

V is TRBV7-2 and J is TRBJ2-1; 8 bases map to TRBD2. V shed 5 bases and J 4 bases; nucleotides not matched to a gene: 7. Germline V gene lookup returns CDR1 SGHTA and CDR2 FQGNSA. The CDR3 totals 15 residues. CDR3 residues: CASSPGLVGYNEQFF. CDR3 in DNA: TGTGCCAGCAGCCCGGGACTAGTGGGGTACAATGAGCAGTTCTTC.

This sequence joins TRBV29-1 and TRBJ1-2, with TRBD1 as a possible D gene (6 bases). Germline lookup yields CDR1 SQVTM and CDR2 ANQGSEA. Trimming stripped 3 bases from V and 3 bases from J, with 17 bases between. This CDR3 has 15 amino acids. The CDR3 nucleotides read TGCAGCGTTGATGGATACACAGGGTTGGACTATGGCTACACCTTC. This sequence encodes CSVDGYTGLDYGYTF.

This clone was observed a handful of times. V gene TRBV9 combines with J gene TRBJ2-7; D uncertain. Germline V gene lookup returns CDR1 SGDLS and CDR2 YYNGEE. The CDR3 length is 11 residues. V was pared by 0 bases and J by 7 bases, with 5 bases between. CDR3 in DNA: TGTGCCAGCAGCGTAGGTGCGGAGCAGTACTTC. This encodes CASSVGAEQYF. Combining the CDR3 with reference TRBV9 and TRBJ2-7 gives the whole variable domain DSGVTQTPKHLITATGQRVTLRCSPRSGDLSVYWYQQSLDQGLQFLIQYYNGEERAKGNILERFSAQQFPDLHSELNLSSLELGDSALYFCASSVGAEQYFGPGTRLTVT.

This clone was seen a few times. The chain employs TRBV5-1 and TRBJ2-5, with D possibly TRBD1 on 6 matching bases. The CDR3 length is 15 residues. The V gene's germline CDR1 is SGHRS and CDR2 YFSETQ. Trimming removed 0 bases at V and 5 bases at J, with 14 bases between. CDR3 DNA: TGCGCCAGCAGCTTGGAGATGGGGGCTTGGGAGACCCAGTACTTC. This sequence encodes CASSLEMGAWETQYF.

This clone was detected only once. The rearrangement uses TRBV10-3 and TRBJ1-1; possibly TRBD1 for D (6 bases). The CDR3 extends over 15 amino acids. Trimming cost V 7 bases and J 2 bases, with 17 bases left between them. Germline CDR1 is ENHRY and CDR2 is SYGVKD. The CDR3 DNA reads as TGTGCCATCAAGGGTATAGGGGGAAAAAACACTGAAGCTTTCTTT. It encodes CAIKGIGGKNTEAFF.

The V call is TRBV15, the J call TRBJ1-5; D might be TRBD1 (5 bases). V was cut by 0 bases and J by 1 base, with 7 bases left in between. CDR1 is LNHNV and CDR2 is YYDKDF in the germline V gene (reference sequence). The CDR3 runs to 15 residues. This chain's CDR3 is CATSRERGSNQPQHF. DNA for the CDR3: TGTGCCACCAGCAGAGAACGGGGGAGCAATCAGCCCCAGCATTTT.

This clone was detected only once. The chain uses TRBV10-3 and TRBJ2-5, with TRBD2 matching over 9 bases. CDR1 is ENHRY and CDR2 is SYGVKD in the germline V gene. This CDR3 is built from 22 residues. The junction had 25 bases not matched to a gene; V was cut back by 3 bases and J by 2 bases. CDR3 sequence (DNA): TGTGCCATCAGTGATCTCGGGGGCCGCCCGGCTAGCGGGGAGACCAATCAAGAGACCCAGTACTTC. It specifies CAISDLGGRPASGETNQETQYF.

The chain recombines TRBV6-2 or TRBV6-3 with TRBJ1-1; 7 bases map to TRBD1. This CDR3 contains 14 residues. CDR1 MNHEY and CDR2 SVGEGT come from the germline V gene. Losses at the gene ends were 4 bases for V and 1 base for J; bases not matched to a gene: 3. In nucleotides, the CDR3 is TGTGCCAGCAGTTTCACAGGGGAGAACACTGAAGCTTTCTTT. This gives the protein CASSFTGENTEAFF.

In its sample, this clone was seen a few times. The gene calls are TRBV29-1 and TRBJ1-1; 12 bases map to TRBD1. CDR1 is SQVTM, CDR2 ANQGSEA, per germline. V shed 7 bases, J shed 11 bases, and the junction held 11 bases outside the gene matches. This CDR3 is 13 amino acids long. CDR3 nucleotide sequence: TGCAGCGGAAACGGGGGACAGGGGGCCGGGGCTTTCTTT. It specifies CSGNGGQGAGAFF.

This chain joins TRBV4-2 and TRBJ2-2; TRBD2 matches at 7 bases. Germline trimming cut 1 base from V and 7 bases from J; bases unmatched to any gene: 3. The CDR3 length is 14 residues. Looked up from germline, CDR1 is LGHNA and CDR2 is YNFKEQ. CDR3 DNA sequence: TGTGCCAGCAGCCAAGGACTAGCTGGCGGGGAGCTGTTTTTT. This gives the protein CASSQGLAGGELFF.

The chain couples TRBV4-2 to TRBJ2-3, with 10 positions matching TRBD2. Germline CDR1 is LGHNA and CDR2 is YNFKEQ. CDR3 size: 15 residues. After removal of 6 bases from V and 2 bases from J, the junction contained 5 bases not matched to a gene. As DNA, the CDR3 is TGTGCCAGCAGGACCGGGACTAGCGACACAGATACGCAGTATTTT. Amino acids: CASRTGTSDTDTQYF.

The chain couples TRBV2 to TRBJ1-5; D gene unclear. The V gene lost 8 bases and the J gene lost 7 bases, with 12 bases spanning the gap. The CDR3 loop spans 12 amino acids. Germline V gives CDR1 SNHLY, CDR2 FYNNEI. CDR3 in amino acids: CASSWEQQPQHF. The DNA for the CDR3 is TGTGCCAGCTCCTGGGAGCAACAGCCCCAGCATTTT.

The chain links TRBV3-1 (or the pseudogene TRBV3-2) to TRBJ1-4; D is unclear. The CDR3 has 14 residues. Germline CDR1 is LGHDT and CDR2 is YNNKEL (reference sequence). Trimming shortened V by 5 bases and J by 4 bases, and 11 bases separated the two germline ends. The CDR3 DNA sequence: TGTGCCAGCAGCTCCAACTTTGGTAATGAAAAACTGTTTTTT. Translating it yields CASSSNFGNEKLFF.

J is TRBJ2-1 and V is TRBV10-3; 9 bases are a match to TRBD2. The CDR3 extends over 15 amino acids. Germline CDR1 ENHRY, CDR2 SYGVKD. Trimming removed 8 bases from V and 8 bases from J; junction bases left unmatched: 13. CDR3 sequence reads: CAIGLNSGRPDEQFF. The CDR3 DNA follows: TGTGCCATCGGTTTGAATAGCGGGAGACCGGATGAGCAGTTCTTC.

This chain uses TRBV6-5 with TRBJ1-1; D unresolved. The CDR3 contains 13 residues. V was clipped by 6 bases and J by 0 bases, with 8 bases between them. Germline loops: CDR1 MNHEY, CDR2 SVGAGI. CDR3 coding DNA: TGTGCCAGCAGGTCGCACATGAACACTGAAGCTTTCTTT. Its protein product is CASRSHMNTEAFF.

This sequence joins TRBV24-1 and TRBJ2-5; D gene ambiguous. In germline, CDR1 is KGHDR, CDR2 SFDVKD. The CDR3 extends over 13 amino acids. Trimming removed 3 bases from V and 3 bases from J, with 7 bases in between. The CDR3 sequence: CATSDGSKETQYF. Here the CDR3 DNA reads TGTGCCACCAGTGATGGCAGTAAAGAGACCCAGTACTTC.

The chain combines TRBV3-1 (or the pseudogene TRBV3-2) with TRBJ2-1; 11 bases align to TRBD2. From germline, CDR1 is LGHDT and CDR2 YNNKEL (reference sequence). The J segment lost 8 bases and the V segment lost 4 bases, leaving 7 bases of the junction unmatched. The CDR3 has 15 residues. CDR3 loop: CASSPTGSGGDEQFF. The CDR3 DNA is TGTGCCAGCAGCCCTACTGGTAGCGGGGGGGATGAGCAGTTCTTC.

The chain links TRBV25-1 to TRBJ1-1; unclear D gene. The CDR3 consists of 14 residues. Trimming shortened V by 2 bases and J by 2 bases, and 9 bases separated the two germline ends. Looked up from germline, CDR1 is MGHDK and CDR2 is SYGVNS. The CDR3 region is CASSEPGENTEAFF. CDR3 DNA sequence: TGTGCCAGCAGTGAACCGGGAGAAAACACTGAAGCTTTCTTT.

V gene TRBV4-1 combines with J gene TRBJ1-4, with 7 bases that match TRBD1. This CDR3 is built from 18 residues. With 3 bases clipped from V and 0 bases from J, the junction kept 10 bases outside the gene matches. CDR1 MGHRA and CDR2 YSYEKL come from the germline V gene. The CDR3 spells CASSQGAYRGATNEKLFF. CDR3 sequence (DNA): TGCGCCAGCAGCCAGGGAGCCTACAGGGGTGCAACTAATGAAAAACTGTTTTTT.

The chain links TRBV6-1 to TRBJ2-7; D is unclear. CDR3 size: 18 residues. Germline-derived CDR1 and CDR2 are MNHNS and SASEGT. Trimming removed 4 bases at V and 3 bases at J, with 25 bases between. The CDR3 sequence: CASSVLLAGDADLYEQYF. The DNA of the CDR3 is TGTGCCAGCAGTGTCCTCTTAGCCGGAGACGCAGACCTCTACGAGCAGTACTTC.

The chain combines TRBV6-2 or TRBV6-3 with TRBJ2-2, with D perhaps matching TRBD1 (5 bases). Germline-derived CDR1 and CDR2 are MNHEY and SVGEGT. There are 16 residues in the CDR3. With 4 bases removed from V and 8 bases from J, the gap between germline ends came to 20 bases. The CDR3 bases are TGTGCCAGCAGTTCCCCCTGGGATAGGGGATGGGGGGAGCTGTTTTTT. Translated, it gives CASSSPWDRGWGELFF.